The next 22 T cell receptor beta chains were all read from a single sample in a study of cytomegalovirus exposure and HLA in healthy donors. PCR employed 60 Vbeta and 13 Jbeta primers. Sequenced by immunoSEQ multiplex PCR; TCRdb stores in-frame clones only, minus some. In the table there are about 93,000 clones, approximately 60% of which are singletons. Material: PBMCs. Every receptor here comes from a boy aged 5-17 years in good health and CMV-seropositive.

The genes are TRBV5-1 and TRBJ2-1; D may be TRBD1 (6 bases). Between the trimmed V and J ends, which lost 0 bases and 8 bases, there was a span of 18 bases. CDR1 is SGHRS and CDR2 is YFSETQ in the germline V gene. The CDR3 length is 16 residues. The DNA of the CDR3 is TGCGCCAGCAGCTTGGCGGCAGGGGACCCCAATTATGAGCAGTTCTTC. This translates into CASSLAAGDPNYEQFF. Using reference TRBV5-1 and TRBJ2-1 for the parts outside the CDR3, the full variable domain is KAGVTQTPRYLIKTRGQQVTLSCSPISGHRSVSWYQQTPGQGLQFLFEYFSETQRNKGNFPGRFSGRQFSNSRSEMNVSTLELGDSALYLCASSLAAGDPNYEQFFGPGTRLTVL.

The chain has TRBV9 and TRBJ2-5, with D tentatively TRBD2 (6 bases). V was cut by 2 bases and J by 3 bases, with 14 bases left in between. Germline CDR1 is SGDLS and CDR2 is YYNGEE. CDR3 length equals 15 residues. This chain's CDR3 is CASSVLGGLEETQYF. DNA of the CDR3: TGTGCCAGCAGCGTTCTCGGGGGTCTCGAAGAGACCCAGTACTTC.

The V call is TRBV14, the J call TRBJ1-6; 8 bases fit TRBD1. The CDR3 runs to 17 residues. The V and J ends lost 4 bases and 0 bases, in that order; junction bases with no gene match: 5. Germline assignment: CDR1 SGHDN and CDR2 FVKESK. DNA of the CDR3: TGTGCCAGCAGCCCCGGACAGGGCCTCTCCTATAATTCACCCCTCCACTTT. Translation: CASSPGQGLSYNSPLHF.

This chain joins TRBV29-1 and TRBJ2-5; 11 bases align to TRBD2. The CDR3 sequence is 15 residues long. Germline CDR1 reads SQVTM; CDR2 reads ANQGSEA. V lost 5 bases and J lost 5; bases outside the gene matches: 10. The CDR3 region is CSVITSGSVWETQYF. The CDR3 DNA sequence: TGCAGCGTTATCACTAGCGGGAGCGTTTGGGAGACCCAGTACTTC.

The V call is TRBV27, the J call TRBJ1-5, with D possibly TRBD1 on 6 matching bases. Trimming left V 5 bases short and J 0 bases short, with 17 bases between. Germline V gene lookup returns CDR1 MNHEY and CDR2 SMNVEV (reference sequence). The CDR3 covers 17 residues. CDR3 sequence: CASSPGWGPYSNQPQHF. Written as DNA, the CDR3 is TGTGCCAGCAGTCCCGGCTGGGGGCCTTATAGCAATCAGCCCCAGCATTTT.

The chain uses TRBV28 and TRBJ1-4, with TRBD1 matching over 10 bases. The V gene's germline CDR1 is MDHEN and CDR2 SYDVKM. The CDR3 consists of 16 residues. With V trimmed by 8 bases and J by 8 bases, 14 bases remained unmatched. CDR3 DNA sequence: TGTGCCAGCTCCACCCCCTGGACAGGGGGAGACGAAAAACTGTTTTTT. It is translated as CASSTPWTGGDEKLFF.

The chain carries TRBV5-1 and TRBJ2-3, with TRBD1 identical over 7 bases. The CDR3 runs 15 residues. Trimming at V came to 4 bases and at J to 3 bases, leaving 8 bases not matched to a gene. CDR1 SGHRS and CDR2 YFSETQ come from the germline V gene. In DNA, the CDR3 is TGCGCCAGCAGCGACAGGGTTGTAGGGACAGATACGCAGTATTTT. Translated: CASSDRVVGTDTQYF.

The rearrangement joins TRBV7-2 to TRBJ2-7; 8 bases are a match to TRBD2. V trimming: 4 bases; J trimming: 6 bases; junction bases outside the gene matches: 5. The CDR3 length is 13 residues. CDR1 and CDR2 (germline): SGHTA, FQGNSA. CDR3 in DNA: TGTGCCAGCAGCTCGGGAGGGACGCCCGAGCAGTACTTC. It codes for CASSSGGTPEQYF.

The V gene is TRBV4-2, the J gene TRBJ2-2; D is possibly TRBD1 (5 bases). The CDR3 contains 14 residues. CDR1 and CDR2 (germline): LGHNA, YNFKEQ. The V end lost 4 bases, the J end lost 5 bases, and 11 bases lay between the germline ends. For the CDR3, the DNA is TGTGCCAGCAGCCCGGACACCTTTACCGGGGAGCTGTTTTTT. Amino acid sequence: CASSPDTFTGELFF.

V usage is TRBV5-4 and J usage is TRBJ2-2; 7 bases are a match to TRBD1. Germline trimming cut 3 bases from V and 7 bases from J; bases unmatched to any gene: 6. The germline V gene has CDR1 SGHNT and CDR2 YYREEE (reference sequence). The CDR3 is made up of 14 amino acids. The CDR3 DNA reads TGTGCCAGCAGCTCTAGGGGGCGTGGCGGGGAGCTGTTTTTT. Translation: CASSSRGRGGELFF.

The V gene is TRBV18, the J gene TRBJ2-6; 7 bases map to TRBD1. Per germline, CDR1 KGHSH and CDR2 LQKENI. The CDR3 has 16 amino acids. V shed 4 bases and J 0 bases; nucleotides not matched to a gene: 3. The CDR3 here is CASSRGTVSGANVLTF. The CDR3 DNA sequence: TGTGCCAGCTCACGGGGGACAGTCTCTGGGGCCAACGTCCTGACTTTC. Full variable domain (outside the CDR3, taken from reference TRBV18 and TRBJ2-6): NAGVMQNPRHLVRRRGQEARLRCSPMKGHSHVYWYRQLPEEGLKFMVYLQKENIIDESGMPKERFSAEFPKEGPSILRIQQVVRGDSAAYFCASSRGTVSGANVLTFGAGSRLTVL.

This clone has a handful of counts. V and J are TRBV9 and TRBJ1-3, with D unclear. Germline CDR1 reads SGDLS; CDR2 reads YYNGEE. This CDR3 has 14 amino acids. The V end lost 0 bases, the J end lost 4 bases, and 8 bases lay between the germline ends. The chain's CDR3 is CASSVDHGGNTIYF. CDR3 bases: TGTGCCAGCAGCGTAGATCACGGGGGAAACACCATATATTTT.

This chain links TRBV25-1 with TRBJ1-1; possible D gene TRBD1, 5 bases. V was cut by 7 bases and J by 1 base, with 10 bases left in between. The CDR3 is 13 residues long. Germline V gene lookup returns CDR1 MGHDK and CDR2 SYGVNS. This CDR3 reads CASTGGGNTEAFF. The CDR3 region has the DNA TGTGCCAGCACCGGGGGGGGGAACACTGAAGCTTTCTTT. The variable domain in full, with the rest retrieved from reference TRBV25-1 and TRBJ1-1, is EADIYQTPRYLVIGTGKKITLECSQTMGHDKMYWYQQDPGMELHLIHYSYGVNSTEKGDLSSESTVSRIRTEHFPLTLESARPSHTSQYLCASTGGGNTEAFFGQGTRLTVV.

The chain couples TRBV7-2 to TRBJ2-7; TRBD2 agrees at 12 bases. J was trimmed by 7 bases and V by 3 bases; bases with no gene match: 4. Germline loops: CDR1 SGHTA, CDR2 FQGNSA. This CDR3 comprises 14 residues. CDR3 amino acids: CASSLLAGGSEQYF. CDR3 nucleotides: TGTGCCAGCAGCTTGCTAGCGGGAGGGAGTGAGCAGTACTTC.

J is TRBJ2-2 and V is TRBV5-1, with D perhaps TRBD2 (6 bases). This CDR3 has 16 amino acids. CDR1 is SGHRS and CDR2 is YFSETQ in the germline V gene. V gave up 0 bases and J gave up 5 bases, with 14 bases separating them. CDR3 sequence: CASSLAQGLRTGELFF. The CDR3 bases are TGCGCCAGCAGCTTGGCCCAGGGACTGAGGACCGGGGAGCTGTTTTTT.

This clone has more than one count but fewer than ten. The chain carries TRBV5-6 and TRBJ1-1; D may be TRBD1 (5 bases). In germline, CDR1 is SGHDT, CDR2 YYEEEE. The V and J ends lost 4 bases and 0 bases respectively, with 13 bases between them. The CDR3 contains 15 residues. CDR3 region: CASSPGGGLNTEAFF. In nucleotides, the CDR3 is TGTGCCAGCAGCCCTGGGGGGGGATTGAACACTGAAGCTTTCTTT.

This clone has more than one count but fewer than ten. The rearrangement uses TRBV7-9 and TRBJ2-1, with TRBD1 as a possible D gene (6 bases). From germline, CDR1 is SEHNR and CDR2 FQNEAQ (reference sequence). V lost 1 base and J 3 bases, leaving 7 bases between the germline ends. CDR3 length: 14 residues. DNA of the CDR3: TGTGCCAGCAGCTTAGGACAGGTCTACAATGAGCAGTTCTTC. Its protein product is CASSLGQVYNEQFF.

CDR3 in DNA: TGTGCCAGCAGTCCCCTCCCTCAGGAGGGTGCTTTCTTT. Translated, it gives CASSPLPQEGAFF. V and J are TRBV6-5 and TRBJ1-1; no firm D call. CDR3 length: 13 residues. Between the trimmed V and J ends, which lost 5 bases and 11 bases, there was a span of 18 bases. CDR1 is MNHEY, CDR2 SVGAGI, per germline.

The V and J genes are TRBV7-8 and TRBJ2-7; D is perhaps TRBD1 (5 bases). The CDR3 loop spans 15 amino acids. Germline values: CDR1 SGHVS, CDR2 FQNEAQ. V was shortened by 5 bases and J by 0 bases, with 14 bases between the two germline ends. CDR3 sequence (DNA): TGTGCCAGCAGCCCTATGCGACAGAGCTCCTACGAGCAGTACTTC. Protein product: CASSPMRQSSYEQYF.

This clone was detected a few times. The rearrangement joins TRBV5-6 to TRBJ2-1; the D gene is possibly TRBD2 (7 bases). Germline-derived CDR1 and CDR2 are SGHDT and YYEEEE. This CDR3 comprises 16 residues. Trimming cost V 0 bases and J 1 base, with 11 bases left between them. CDR3 protein: CASSLDAGASYNEQFF. The CDR3 DNA reads TGTGCCAGCAGCTTGGATGCGGGGGCGTCCTACAATGAGCAGTTCTTC.

The V call is TRBV5-8, the J call TRBJ2-1; 7 nucleotides line up with TRBD2. The CDR3 spans 17 residues. The J segment lost 3 bases and the V segment lost 0 bases, leaving 9 bases of the junction unmatched. Germline values: CDR1 SGHTS, CDR2 YDEGEE. The CDR3 bases are TGTGCCAGCAGCTTGGCCGGTTCTAGCGGAGGCTACAATGAGCAGTTCTTC. It translates to CASSLAGSSGGYNEQFF.

V usage is TRBV2 and J usage is TRBJ2-7; maybe TRBD2 (5 bases). The germline gives CDR1 SNHLY, CDR2 FYNNEI. This CDR3 comprises 14 residues. V was shortened by 4 bases and J by 7 bases, with 17 bases between the two germline ends. CDR3 in DNA: TGTGCCAGCAGTGCTGAGAGGGTGGATAGTGAGCAGTACTTC. Protein product: CASSAERVDSEQYF.